This T cell receptor (beta chain) is from a study of CD8+ T cells in alopecia areata. Whole-study context: Dosing with tofacitinib proceeded for 6 to 18 months, followed by 6 months off drug. Broader study findings: While patients received tofacitinib, many expanded lesional clones remained present in scalp and blood.

cDNA prepared by RNA extraction and subsequent reverse transcription served as the template for sequencing. Only in-frame clones appear in the TCRdb table, and some are missing; sequencing was by immunoSEQ multiplex PCR. The sample holds around 180,000 clones, 60% seen once. V trimming: 5 bases; J trimming: 1 base; junction bases outside the gene matches: 3. Germline loops: CDR1 LNHDA, CDR2 SQIVND (reference sequence). CDR3 length equals 15 residues. Specified treatment: oral pan-JAK inhibitor, 5-10 mg twice daily. Concerning this clone itself: Its specificity is unknown.

The chain recombines TRBV19 with TRBJ2-2; TRBD2 matches 8 bases. The sample in question was CD4+ T cells sorted from blood, obtained at week 24, from a patient treated with tofacitinib. The clonotype originates from a human donor with alopecia areata. CDR3 amino acids: CASSPLAGNTGELFF. The CDR3 DNA is TGTGCCAGTAGTCCCCTAGCGGGGAACACCGGGGAGCTGTTTTTT.